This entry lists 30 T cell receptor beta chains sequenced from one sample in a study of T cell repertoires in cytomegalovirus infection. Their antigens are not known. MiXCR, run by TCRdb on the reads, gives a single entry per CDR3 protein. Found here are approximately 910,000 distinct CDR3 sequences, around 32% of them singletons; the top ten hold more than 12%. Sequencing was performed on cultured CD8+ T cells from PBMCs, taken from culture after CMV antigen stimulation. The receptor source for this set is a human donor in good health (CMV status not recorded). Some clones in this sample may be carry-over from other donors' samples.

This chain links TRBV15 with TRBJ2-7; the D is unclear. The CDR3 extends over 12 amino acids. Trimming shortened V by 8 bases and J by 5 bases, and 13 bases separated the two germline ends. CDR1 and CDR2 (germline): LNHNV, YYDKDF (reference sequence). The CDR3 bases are TGTGCCACCGGCGACCAACTCCACGAGCAGTACTTC. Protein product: CATGDQLHEQYF.

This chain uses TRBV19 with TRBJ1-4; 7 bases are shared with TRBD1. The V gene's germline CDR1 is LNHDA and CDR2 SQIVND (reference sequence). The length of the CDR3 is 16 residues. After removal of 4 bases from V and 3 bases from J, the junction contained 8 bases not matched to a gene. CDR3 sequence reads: CASSSESGTANEKLFF. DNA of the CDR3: TGTGCCAGTAGTAGCGAATCCGGGACAGCTAATGAAAAACTGTTTTTT.

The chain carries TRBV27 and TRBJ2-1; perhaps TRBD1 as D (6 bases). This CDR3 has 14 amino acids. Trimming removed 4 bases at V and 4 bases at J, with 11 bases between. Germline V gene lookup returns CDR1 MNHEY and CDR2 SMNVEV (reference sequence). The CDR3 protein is CASSSGTPYNEQFF. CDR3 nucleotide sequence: TGTGCCAGCAGTTCAGGGACACCTTACAATGAGCAGTTCTTC.

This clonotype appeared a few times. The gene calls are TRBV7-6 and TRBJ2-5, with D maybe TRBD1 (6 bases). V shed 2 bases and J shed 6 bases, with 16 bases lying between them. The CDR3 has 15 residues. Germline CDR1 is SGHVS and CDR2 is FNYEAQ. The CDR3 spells CASSLIWGPDKTQYF. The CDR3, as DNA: TGTGCCAGCAGCTTAATTTGGGGGCCGGATAAGACCCAGTACTTC. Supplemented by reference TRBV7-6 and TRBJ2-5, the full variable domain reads GAGVSQSPRYKVTKRGQDVALRCDPISGHVSLYWYRQALGQGPEFLTYFNYEAQQDKSGLPNDRFSAERPEGSISTLTIQRTEQRDSAMYRCASSLIWGPDKTQYFGPGTRLLVL.

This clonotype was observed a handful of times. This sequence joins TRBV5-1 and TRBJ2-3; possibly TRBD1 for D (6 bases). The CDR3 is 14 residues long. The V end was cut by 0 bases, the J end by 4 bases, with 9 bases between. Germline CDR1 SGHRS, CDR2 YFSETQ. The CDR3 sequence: CASSLDWGPDTQYF. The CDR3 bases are TGCGCCAGCAGCTTGGATTGGGGGCCAGATACGCAGTATTTT. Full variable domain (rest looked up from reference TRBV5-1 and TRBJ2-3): KAGVTQTPRYLIKTRGQQVTLSCSPISGHRSVSWYQQTPGQGLQFLFEYFSETQRNKGNFPGRFSGRQFSNSRSEMNVSTLELGDSALYLCASSLDWGPDTQYFGPGTRLTVL.

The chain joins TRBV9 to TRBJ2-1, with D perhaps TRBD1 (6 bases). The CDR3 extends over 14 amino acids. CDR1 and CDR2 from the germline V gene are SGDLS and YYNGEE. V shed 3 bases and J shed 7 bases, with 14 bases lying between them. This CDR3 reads CASSAPGAQNEQFF. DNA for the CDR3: TGTGCCAGCAGCGCCCCAGGGGCCCAAAATGAGCAGTTCTTC.

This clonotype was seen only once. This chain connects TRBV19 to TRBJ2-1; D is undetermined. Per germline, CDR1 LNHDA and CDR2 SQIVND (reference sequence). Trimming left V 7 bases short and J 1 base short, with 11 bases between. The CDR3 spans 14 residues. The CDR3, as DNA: TGTGCCAGTAAGGTAGGGTTTTCCTACAATGAGCAGTTCTTC. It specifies CASKVGFSYNEQFF.

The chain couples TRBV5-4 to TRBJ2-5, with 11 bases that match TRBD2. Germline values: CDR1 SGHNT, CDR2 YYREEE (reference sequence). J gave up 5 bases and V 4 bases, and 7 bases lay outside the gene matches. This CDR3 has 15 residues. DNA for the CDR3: TGTGCCAGCAGCACTTCTAGCGGGGGGCGGGAGACCCAGTACTTC. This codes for CASSTSSGGRETQYF. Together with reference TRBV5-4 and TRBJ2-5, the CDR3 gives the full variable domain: ETGVTQSPTHLIKTRGQQVTLRCSSQSGHNTVSWYQQALGQGPQFIFQYYREEENGRGNFPPRFSGLQFPNYSSELNVNALELDDSALYLCASSTSSGGRETQYFGPGTRLLVL.

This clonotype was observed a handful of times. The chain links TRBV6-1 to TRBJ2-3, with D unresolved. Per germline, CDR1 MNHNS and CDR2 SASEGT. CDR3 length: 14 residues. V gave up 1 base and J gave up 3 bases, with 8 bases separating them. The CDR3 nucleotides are TGTGCCAGCAGTGAAGGTGCGAAAACAGATACGCAGTATTTT. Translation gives CASSEGAKTDTQYF.

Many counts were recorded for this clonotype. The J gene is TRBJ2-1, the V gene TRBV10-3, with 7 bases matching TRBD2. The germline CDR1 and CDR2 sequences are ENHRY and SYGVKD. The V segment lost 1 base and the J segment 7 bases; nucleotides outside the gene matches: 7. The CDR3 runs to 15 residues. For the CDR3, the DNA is TGTGCCATCAGTGAGTTTTCGGGAGGAAGGAATGAGCAGTTCTTC. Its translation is CAISEFSGGRNEQFF.

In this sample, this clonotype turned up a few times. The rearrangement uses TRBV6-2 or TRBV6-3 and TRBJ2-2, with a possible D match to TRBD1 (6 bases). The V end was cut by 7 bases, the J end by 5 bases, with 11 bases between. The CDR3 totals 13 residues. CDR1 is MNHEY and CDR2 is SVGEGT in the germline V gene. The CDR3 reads CASTGGWTGELFF. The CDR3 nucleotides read TGTGCCAGCACTGGGGGCTGGACCGGGGAGCTGTTTTTT.

CDR3 in DNA: TGTGCCAGCATTTCCTGGAGGGGGGCCAACGTCCTGACTTTC. Translation: CASISWRGANVLTF. The chain employs TRBV2 and TRBJ2-6, with D possibly matching TRBD2 (5 bases). CDR1 and CDR2 from the germline V gene are SNHLY and FYNNEI. Trimming removed 7 bases at V and 4 bases at J, with 11 bases between. This CDR3 is 14 amino acids long.

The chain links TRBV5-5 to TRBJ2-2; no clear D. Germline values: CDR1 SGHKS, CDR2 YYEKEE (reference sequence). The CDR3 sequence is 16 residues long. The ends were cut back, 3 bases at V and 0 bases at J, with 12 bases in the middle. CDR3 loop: CASSSVMFANTGELFF. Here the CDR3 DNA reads TGTGCCAGCAGCTCTGTGATGTTCGCGAACACCGGGGAGCTGTTTTTT.

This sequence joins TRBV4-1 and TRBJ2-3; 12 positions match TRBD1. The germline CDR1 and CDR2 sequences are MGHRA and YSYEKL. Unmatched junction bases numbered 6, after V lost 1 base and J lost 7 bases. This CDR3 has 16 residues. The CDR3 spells CASSQVGTGGVYTQYF. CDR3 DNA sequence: TGCGCCAGCAGCCAAGTAGGGACAGGGGGCGTATATACGCAGTATTTT.

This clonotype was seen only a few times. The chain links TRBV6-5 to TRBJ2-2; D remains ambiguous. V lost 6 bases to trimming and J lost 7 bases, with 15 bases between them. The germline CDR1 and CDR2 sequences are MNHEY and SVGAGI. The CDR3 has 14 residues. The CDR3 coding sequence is TGTGCCAGCAGCCCCGACATTGGCTACGGGGAGCTGTTTTTT. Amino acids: CASSPDIGYGELFF.

The DNA for the CDR3 is TGTGCCAGTATGAGGTTGGGACTAGCGGGGGGGGACAATGAGCAGTTCTTC. Its translation is CASMRLGLAGGDNEQFF. The genes are TRBV19 and TRBJ2-1; 16 nucleotides agree with TRBD2. The V gene's germline CDR1 is LNHDA and CDR2 SQIVND (reference sequence). The CDR3 runs to 17 residues. With 7 bases clipped from V and 5 bases from J, the junction kept 8 bases outside the gene matches.

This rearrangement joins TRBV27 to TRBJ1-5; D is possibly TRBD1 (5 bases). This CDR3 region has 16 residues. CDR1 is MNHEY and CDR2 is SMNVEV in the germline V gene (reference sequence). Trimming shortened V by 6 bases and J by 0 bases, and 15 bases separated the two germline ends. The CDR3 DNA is TGTGCCAGCAGCTTGAGGGGCCACTATAGCAATCAGCCCCAGCATTTT. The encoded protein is CASSLRGHYSNQPQHF.

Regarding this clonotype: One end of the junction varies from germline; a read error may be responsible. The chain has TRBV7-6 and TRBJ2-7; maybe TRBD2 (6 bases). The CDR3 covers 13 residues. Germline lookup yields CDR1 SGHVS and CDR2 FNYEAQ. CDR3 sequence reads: CASSLALAPERYF. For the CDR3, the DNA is TGTGCCAGCAGCTTAGCACTAGCTCCCGAGCGGTACTTC.

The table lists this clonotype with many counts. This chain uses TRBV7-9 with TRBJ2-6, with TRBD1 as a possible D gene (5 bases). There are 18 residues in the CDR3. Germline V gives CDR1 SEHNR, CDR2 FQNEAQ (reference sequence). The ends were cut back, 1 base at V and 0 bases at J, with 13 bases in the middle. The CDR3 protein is CASSLEIPDSSGANVLTF. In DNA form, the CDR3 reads TGTGCCAGCAGCTTAGAAATCCCCGACAGCTCTGGGGCCAACGTCCTGACTTTC.

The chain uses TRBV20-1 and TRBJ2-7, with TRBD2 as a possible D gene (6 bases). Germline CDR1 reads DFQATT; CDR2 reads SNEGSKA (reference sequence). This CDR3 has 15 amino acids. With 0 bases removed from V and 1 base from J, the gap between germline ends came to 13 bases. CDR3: CSARDRVSGSYEQYF. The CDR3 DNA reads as TGCAGTGCTAGAGATCGGGTTAGCGGTTCCTACGAGCAGTACTTC.

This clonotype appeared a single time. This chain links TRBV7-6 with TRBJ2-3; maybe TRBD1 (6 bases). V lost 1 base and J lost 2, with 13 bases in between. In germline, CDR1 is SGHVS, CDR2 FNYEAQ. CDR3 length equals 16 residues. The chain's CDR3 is CASSLEGRGPTDTQYF. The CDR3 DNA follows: TGTGCCAGCAGCTTAGAGGGCAGGGGCCCCACAGATACGCAGTATTTT.

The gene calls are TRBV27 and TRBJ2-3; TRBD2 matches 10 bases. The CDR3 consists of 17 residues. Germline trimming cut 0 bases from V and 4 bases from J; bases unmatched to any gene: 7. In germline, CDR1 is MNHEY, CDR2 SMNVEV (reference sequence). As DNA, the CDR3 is TGTGCCAGCAGTTTATCAACTAGCGGGGTAGGCCCAGATACGCAGTATTTT. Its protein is CASSLSTSGVGPDTQYF.

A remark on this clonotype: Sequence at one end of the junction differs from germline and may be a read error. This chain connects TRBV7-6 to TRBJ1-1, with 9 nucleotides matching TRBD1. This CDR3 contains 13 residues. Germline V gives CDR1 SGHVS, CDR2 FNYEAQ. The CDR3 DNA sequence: TGTGTCAGCAGCTTACAGGGGGCTGTAATTGCTTTCTTT. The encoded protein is CVSSLQGAVIAFF.

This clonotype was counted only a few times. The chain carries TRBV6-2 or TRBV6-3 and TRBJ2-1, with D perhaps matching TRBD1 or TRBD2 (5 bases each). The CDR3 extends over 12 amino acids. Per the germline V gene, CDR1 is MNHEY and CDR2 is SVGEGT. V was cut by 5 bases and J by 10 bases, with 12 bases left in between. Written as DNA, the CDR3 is TGTGCCAGCAGTGTCGGGGCCCTGGAGCAGTTCTTC. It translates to CASSVGALEQFF.

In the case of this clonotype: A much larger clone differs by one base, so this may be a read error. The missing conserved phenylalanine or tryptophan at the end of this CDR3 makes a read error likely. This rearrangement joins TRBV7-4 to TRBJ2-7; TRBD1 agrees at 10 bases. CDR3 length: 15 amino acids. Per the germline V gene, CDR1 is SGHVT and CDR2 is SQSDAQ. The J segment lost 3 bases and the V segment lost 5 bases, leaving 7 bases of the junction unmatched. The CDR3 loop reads CASSGGQGSSYEQYL. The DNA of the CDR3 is TGTGCCAGCAGCGGGGGACAGGGGAGTAGCTACGAGCAGTACCTC.

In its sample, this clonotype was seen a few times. The CDR3 is CASSEGTVNEQFF. The CDR3 DNA reads as TGTGCCAGCAGTGAAGGGACCGTCAATGAGCAGTTCTTC. J is TRBJ2-1 and V is TRBV6-4; tentatively, D is TRBD1 or TRBD2 (5 bases each). Trimming took off 3 bases at V and 6 bases at J, with 9 bases between the two ends. The germline gives CDR1 MRHNA, CDR2 SNTAGT. This CDR3 contains 13 residues.

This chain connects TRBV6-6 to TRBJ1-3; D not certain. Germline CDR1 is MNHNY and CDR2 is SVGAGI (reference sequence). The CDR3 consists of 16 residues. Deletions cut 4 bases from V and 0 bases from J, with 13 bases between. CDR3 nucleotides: TGTGCCAGCAGTTCCCGAGGGCAGTTCTCTGGAAACACCATATATTTT. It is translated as CASSSRGQFSGNTIYF.

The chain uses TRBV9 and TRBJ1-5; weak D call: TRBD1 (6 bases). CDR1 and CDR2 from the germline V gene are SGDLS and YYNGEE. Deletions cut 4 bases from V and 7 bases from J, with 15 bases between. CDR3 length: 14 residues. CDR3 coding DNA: TGTGCCAGCAGCACCGGGGGGGGGGGCCAGCCCCAGCATTTT. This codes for CASSTGGGGQPQHF.

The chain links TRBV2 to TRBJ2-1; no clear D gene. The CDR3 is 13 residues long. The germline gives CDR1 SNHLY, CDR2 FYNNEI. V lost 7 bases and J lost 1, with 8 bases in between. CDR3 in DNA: TGTGCCAGCATCGGCGGATCCTACAATGAGCAGTTCTTC. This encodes CASIGGSYNEQFF.

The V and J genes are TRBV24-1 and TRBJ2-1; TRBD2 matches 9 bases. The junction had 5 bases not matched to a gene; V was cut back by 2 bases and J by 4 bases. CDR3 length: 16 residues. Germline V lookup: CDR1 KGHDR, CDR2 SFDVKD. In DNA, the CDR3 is TGTGCCACCAGTGATTATCGCGGGGGGGGATACAATGAGCAGTTCTTC. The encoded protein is CATSDYRGGGYNEQFF.